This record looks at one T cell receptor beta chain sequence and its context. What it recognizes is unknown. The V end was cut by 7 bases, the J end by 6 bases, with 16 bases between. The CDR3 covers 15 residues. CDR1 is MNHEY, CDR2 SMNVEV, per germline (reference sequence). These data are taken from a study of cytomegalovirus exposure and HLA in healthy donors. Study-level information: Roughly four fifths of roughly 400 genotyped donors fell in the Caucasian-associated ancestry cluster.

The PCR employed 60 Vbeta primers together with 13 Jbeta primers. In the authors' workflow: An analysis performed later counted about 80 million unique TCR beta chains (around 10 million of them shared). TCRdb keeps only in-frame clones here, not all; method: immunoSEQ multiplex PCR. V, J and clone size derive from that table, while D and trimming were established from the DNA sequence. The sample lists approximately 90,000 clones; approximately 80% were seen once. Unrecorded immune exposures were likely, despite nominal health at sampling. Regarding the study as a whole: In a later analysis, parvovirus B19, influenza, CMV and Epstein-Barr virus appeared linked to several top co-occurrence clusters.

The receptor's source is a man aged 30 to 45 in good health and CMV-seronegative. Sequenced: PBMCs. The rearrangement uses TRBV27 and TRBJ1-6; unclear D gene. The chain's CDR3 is CASTRGEFSNSPLHF. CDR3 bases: TGTGCCAGCACCAGAGGAGAATTCAGTAATTCACCCCTCCACTTT.